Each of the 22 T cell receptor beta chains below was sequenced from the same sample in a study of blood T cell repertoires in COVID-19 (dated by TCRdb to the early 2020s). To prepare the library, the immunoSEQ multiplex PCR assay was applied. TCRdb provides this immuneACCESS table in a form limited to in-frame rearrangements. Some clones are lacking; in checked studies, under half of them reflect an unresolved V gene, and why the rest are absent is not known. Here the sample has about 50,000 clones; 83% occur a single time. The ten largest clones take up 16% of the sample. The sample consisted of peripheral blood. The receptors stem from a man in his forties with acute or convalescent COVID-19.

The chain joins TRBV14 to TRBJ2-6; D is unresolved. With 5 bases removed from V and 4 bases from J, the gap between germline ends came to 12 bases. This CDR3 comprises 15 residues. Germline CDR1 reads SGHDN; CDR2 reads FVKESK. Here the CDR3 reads CASSSPGVGANVLTF. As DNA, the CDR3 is TGTGCCAGCAGCTCCCCCGGTGTCGGGGCCAACGTCCTGACTTTC.

CDR3 protein: CASSAQGKELFF. The DNA of the CDR3 is TGTGCCAGCAGTGCCCAGGGAAAGGAACTGTTTTTT. The genes are TRBV25-1 and TRBJ1-4, with D perhaps matching TRBD1 (5 bases). Trimming pared 4 bases from V and 12 bases from J, leaving 12 bases between. In germline, CDR1 is MGHDK, CDR2 SYGVNS. The CDR3 consists of 12 residues.

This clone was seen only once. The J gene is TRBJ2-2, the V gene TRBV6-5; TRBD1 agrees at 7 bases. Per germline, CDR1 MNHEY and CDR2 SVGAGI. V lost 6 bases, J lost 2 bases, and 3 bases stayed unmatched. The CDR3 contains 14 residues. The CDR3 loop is CASRGQPNTGELFF. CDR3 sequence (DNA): TGTGCCAGCAGGGGACAGCCCAACACCGGGGAGCTGTTTTTT.

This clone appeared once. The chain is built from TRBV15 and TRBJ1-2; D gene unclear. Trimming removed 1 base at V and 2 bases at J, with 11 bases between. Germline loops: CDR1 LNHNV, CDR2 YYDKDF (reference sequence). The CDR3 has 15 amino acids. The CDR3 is CATSRGSALNYGYTF. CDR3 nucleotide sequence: TGTGCCACCAGCAGAGGAAGTGCACTGAACTATGGCTACACCTTC.

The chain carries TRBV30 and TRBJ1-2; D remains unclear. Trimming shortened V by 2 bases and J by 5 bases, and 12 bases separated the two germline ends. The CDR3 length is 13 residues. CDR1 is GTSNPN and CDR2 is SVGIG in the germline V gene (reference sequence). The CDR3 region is CAWSSYYIYGYTF. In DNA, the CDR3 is TGTGCCTGGAGTTCATACTACATTTATGGCTACACCTTC.

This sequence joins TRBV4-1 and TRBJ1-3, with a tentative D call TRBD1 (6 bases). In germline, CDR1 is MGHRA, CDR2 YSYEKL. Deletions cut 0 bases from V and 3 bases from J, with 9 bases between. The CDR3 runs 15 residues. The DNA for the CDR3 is TGCGCCAGCAGCCAAGAAGGGACATATGGAAACACCATATATTTT. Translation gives CASSQEGTYGNTIYF.

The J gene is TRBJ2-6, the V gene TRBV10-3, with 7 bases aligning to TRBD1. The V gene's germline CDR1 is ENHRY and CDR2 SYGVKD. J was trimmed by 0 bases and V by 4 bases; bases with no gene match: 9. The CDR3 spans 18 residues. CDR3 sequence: CAISVFPTGHSGANVLTF. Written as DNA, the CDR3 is TGTGCCATCAGTGTTTTTCCGACAGGGCACTCTGGGGCCAACGTCCTGACTTTC.

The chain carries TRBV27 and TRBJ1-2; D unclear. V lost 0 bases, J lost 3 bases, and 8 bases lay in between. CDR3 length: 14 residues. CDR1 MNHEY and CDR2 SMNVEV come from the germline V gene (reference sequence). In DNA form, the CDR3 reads TGTGCCAGCAGTTTATCCCAGTCTTACTATGGCTACACCTTC. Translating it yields CASSLSQSYYGYTF.

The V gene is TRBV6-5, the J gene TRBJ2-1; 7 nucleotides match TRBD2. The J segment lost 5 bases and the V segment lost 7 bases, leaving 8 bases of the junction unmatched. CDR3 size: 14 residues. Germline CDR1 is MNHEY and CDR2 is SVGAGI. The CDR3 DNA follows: TGTGCCAGCACAGGGCTAGCGGCTCACAATGAGCAGTTCTTC. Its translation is CASTGLAAHNEQFF.

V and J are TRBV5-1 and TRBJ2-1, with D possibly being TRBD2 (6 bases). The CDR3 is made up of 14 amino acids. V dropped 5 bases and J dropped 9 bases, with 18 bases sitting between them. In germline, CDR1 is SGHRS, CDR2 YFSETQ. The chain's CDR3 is CASRSSAPRSEQFF. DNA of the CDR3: TGCGCCAGCAGGTCTAGCGCCCCTCGGAGTGAGCAGTTCTTC.

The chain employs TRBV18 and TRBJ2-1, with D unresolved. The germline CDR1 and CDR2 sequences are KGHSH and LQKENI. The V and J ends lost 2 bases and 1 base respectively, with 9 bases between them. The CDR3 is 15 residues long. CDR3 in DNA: TGTGCCAGCTCACCAGGGCACGGATCCTACAATGAGCAGTTCTTC. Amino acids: CASSPGHGSYNEQFF.

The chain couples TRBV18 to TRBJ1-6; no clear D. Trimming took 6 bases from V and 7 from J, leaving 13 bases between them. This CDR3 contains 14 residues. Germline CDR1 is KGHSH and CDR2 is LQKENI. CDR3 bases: TGTGCCAGCTCTCCGAGGGTAGACAATTCACCCCTCCACTTT. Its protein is CASSPRVDNSPLHF.

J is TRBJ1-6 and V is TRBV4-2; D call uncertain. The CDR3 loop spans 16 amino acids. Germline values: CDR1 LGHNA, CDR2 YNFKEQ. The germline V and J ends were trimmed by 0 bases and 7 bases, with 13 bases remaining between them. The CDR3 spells CASSQDVGGRNSPLHF. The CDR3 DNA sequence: TGTGCCAGCAGCCAAGATGTGGGAGGTCGGAATTCACCCCTCCACTTT.

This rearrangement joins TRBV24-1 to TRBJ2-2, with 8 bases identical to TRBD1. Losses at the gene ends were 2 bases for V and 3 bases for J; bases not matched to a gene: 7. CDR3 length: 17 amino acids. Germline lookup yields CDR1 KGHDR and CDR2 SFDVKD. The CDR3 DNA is TGTGCCACCAGTGATTCCAGGGGGCGCAGGTACACCGGGGAGCTGTTTTTT. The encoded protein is CATSDSRGRRYTGELFF.

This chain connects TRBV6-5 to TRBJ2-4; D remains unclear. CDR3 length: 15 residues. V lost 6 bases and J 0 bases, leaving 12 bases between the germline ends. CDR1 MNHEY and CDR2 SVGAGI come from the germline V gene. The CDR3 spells CASRMTSLAKNIQYF. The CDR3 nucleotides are TGTGCCAGCAGGATGACATCTCTAGCCAAAAACATTCAGTACTTC.

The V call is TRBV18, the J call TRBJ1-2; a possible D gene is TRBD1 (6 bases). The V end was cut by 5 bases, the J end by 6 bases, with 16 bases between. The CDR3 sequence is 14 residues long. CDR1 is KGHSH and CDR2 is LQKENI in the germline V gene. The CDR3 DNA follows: TGTGCCAGCTCATCCTCATCCAACAGGGATGGCTACACCTTC. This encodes CASSSSSNRDGYTF.

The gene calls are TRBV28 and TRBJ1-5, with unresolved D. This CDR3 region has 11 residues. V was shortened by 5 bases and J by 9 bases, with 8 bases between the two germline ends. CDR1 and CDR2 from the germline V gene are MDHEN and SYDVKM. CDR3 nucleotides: TGTGCCAGCAGTACTCGGGGGCCCCAGCATTTT. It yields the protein CASSTRGPQHF.

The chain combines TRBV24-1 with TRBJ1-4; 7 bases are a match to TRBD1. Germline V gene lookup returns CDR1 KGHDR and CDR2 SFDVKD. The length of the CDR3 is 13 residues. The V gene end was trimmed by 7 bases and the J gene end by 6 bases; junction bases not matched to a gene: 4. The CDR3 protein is CATRDREDEKLFF. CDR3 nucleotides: TGTGCCACCAGAGACAGGGAGGATGAAAAACTGTTTTTT.

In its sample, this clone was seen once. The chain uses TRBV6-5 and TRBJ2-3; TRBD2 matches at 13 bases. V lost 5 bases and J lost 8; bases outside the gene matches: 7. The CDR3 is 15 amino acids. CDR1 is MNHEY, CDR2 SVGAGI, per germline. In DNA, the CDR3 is TGTGCCAGCAGTAAACTAGCGGGGGGGCAGGTTACGCAGTATTTT. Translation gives CASSKLAGGQVTQYF.

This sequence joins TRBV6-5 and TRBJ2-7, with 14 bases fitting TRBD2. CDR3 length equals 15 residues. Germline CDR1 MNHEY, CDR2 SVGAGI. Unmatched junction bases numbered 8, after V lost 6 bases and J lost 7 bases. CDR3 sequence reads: CASRSGLAGVGEQYF. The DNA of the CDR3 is TGTGCCAGCAGATCGGGACTAGCGGGAGTAGGAGAGCAGTACTTC.

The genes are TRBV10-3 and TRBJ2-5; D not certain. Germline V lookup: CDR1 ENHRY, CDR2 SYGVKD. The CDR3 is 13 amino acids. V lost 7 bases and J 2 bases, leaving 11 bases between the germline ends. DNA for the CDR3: TGTGCCATCATGAGTCAACAGCAAGAGACCCAGTACTTC. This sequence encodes CAIMSQQQETQYF.

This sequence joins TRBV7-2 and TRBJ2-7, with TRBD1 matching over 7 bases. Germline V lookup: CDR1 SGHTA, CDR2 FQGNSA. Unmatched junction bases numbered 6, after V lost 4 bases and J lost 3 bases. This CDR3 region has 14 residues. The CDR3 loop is CASSSQTGYYEQYV. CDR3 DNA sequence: TGTGCCAGCAGCTCGCAGACAGGGTACTACGAGCAGTACGTC.